The present T cell receptor (beta chain) was sequenced within a study of shared clonotypes between healthy human individuals. The assay ran at deep level. Every subset's genomic DNA went evenly onto several immunoSEQ plates. Clones were read by immunoSEQ multiplex PCR, and TCRdb kept only the in-frame ones, dropping some. The data show approximately 2,000,000 clones, just under 95% seen once. With 3 bases removed from V and 3 bases from J, the gap between germline ends came to 9 bases. The germline V gene has CDR1 SQVTM and CDR2 ANQGSEA. The CDR3 loop spans 13 amino acids. Overall study findings and caveats: It was only blood that was sampled, and tissue repertoires likely differ.

Remarks on this clone: Its target is unknown.

It was CD45RO-negative cells, positively selected for CCR7, that made up naive CD8 cells, with terminally differentiated effector memory CD45RA+ cells excluded. The rearrangement joins TRBV29-1 to TRBJ2-1; D is possibly TRBD1 (5 bases). The source is a man aged 18-30 years in good health. Some clones in this sample may be carry-over from other donors' samples. Material: naive CD8+ T cells from PBMCs. CDR3 loop: CSVDLTGYNEQFF. The CDR3 nucleotides are TGCAGCGTTGATCTCACAGGCTACAATGAGCAGTTCTTC.